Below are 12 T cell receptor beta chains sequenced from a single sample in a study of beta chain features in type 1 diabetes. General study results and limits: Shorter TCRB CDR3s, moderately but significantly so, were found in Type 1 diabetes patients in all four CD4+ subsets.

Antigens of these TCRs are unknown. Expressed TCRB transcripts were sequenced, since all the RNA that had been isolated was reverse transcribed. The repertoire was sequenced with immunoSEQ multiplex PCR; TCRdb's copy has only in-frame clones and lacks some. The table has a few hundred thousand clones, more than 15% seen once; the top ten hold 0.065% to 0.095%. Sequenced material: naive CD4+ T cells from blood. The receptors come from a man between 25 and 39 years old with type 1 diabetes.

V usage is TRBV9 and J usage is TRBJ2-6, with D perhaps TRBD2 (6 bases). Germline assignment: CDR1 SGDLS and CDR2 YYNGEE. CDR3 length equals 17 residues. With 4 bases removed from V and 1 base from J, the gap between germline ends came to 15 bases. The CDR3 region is CASSPRDPSSGANVLTF. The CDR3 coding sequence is TGTGCCAGCAGCCCGCGGGACCCTTCATCTGGGGCCAACGTCCTGACTTTC.

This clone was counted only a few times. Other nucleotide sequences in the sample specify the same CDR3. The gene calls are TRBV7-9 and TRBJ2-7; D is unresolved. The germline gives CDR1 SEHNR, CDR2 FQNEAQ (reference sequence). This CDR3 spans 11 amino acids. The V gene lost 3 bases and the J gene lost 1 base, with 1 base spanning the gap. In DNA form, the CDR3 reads TGTGCCAGCAGCTTTTCCTACGAGCAGTACTTC. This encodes CASSFSYEQYF.

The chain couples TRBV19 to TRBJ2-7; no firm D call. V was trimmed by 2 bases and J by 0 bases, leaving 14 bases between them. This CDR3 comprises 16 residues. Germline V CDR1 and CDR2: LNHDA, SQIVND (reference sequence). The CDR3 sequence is CASSITGGASSYEQYF. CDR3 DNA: TGTGCCAGTAGTATAACGGGCGGAGCCAGCTCCTACGAGCAGTACTTC.

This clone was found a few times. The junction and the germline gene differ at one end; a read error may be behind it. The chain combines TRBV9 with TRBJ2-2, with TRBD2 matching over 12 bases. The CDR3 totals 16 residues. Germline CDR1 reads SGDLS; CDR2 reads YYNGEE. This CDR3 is CASSVGTSGNAGELFF. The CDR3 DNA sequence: TGTGCCAGCAGCGTAGGGACTAGCGGGAACGCCGGGGAGCTGTTTTTT. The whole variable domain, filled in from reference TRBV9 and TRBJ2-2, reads DSGVTQTPKHLITATGQRVTLRCSPRSGDLSVYWYQQSLDQGLQFLIQYYNGEERAKGNILERFSAQQFPDLHSELNLSSLELGDSALYFCASSVGTSGNAGELFFGEGSRLTVL.

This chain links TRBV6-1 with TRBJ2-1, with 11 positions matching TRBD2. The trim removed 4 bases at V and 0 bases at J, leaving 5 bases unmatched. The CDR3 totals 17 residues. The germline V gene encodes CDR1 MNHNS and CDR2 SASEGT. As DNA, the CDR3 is TGTGCCAGCAGTGTGACTAGCGGGGCTAGCTCCTACAATGAGCAGTTCTTC. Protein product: CASSVTSGASSYNEQFF.

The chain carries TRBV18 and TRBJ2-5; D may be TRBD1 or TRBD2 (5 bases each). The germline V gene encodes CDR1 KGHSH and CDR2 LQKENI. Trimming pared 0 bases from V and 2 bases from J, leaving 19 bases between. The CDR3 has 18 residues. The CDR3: CASSPPRFSTGGQETQYF. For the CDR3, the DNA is TGTGCCAGCTCACCACCTCGATTTTCCACTGGGGGACAAGAGACCCAGTACTTC.

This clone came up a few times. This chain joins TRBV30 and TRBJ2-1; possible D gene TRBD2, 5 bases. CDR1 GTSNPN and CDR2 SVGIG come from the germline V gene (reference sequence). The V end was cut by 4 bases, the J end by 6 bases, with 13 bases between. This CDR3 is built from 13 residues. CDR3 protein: CAWNNKRGNEQFF. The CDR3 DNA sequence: TGTGCCTGGAATAATAAACGGGGCAATGAGCAGTTCTTC.

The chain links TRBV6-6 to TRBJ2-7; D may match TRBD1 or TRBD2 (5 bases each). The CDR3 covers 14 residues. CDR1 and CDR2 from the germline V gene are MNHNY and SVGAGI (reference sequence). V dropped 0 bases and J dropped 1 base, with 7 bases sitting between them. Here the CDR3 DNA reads TGTGCCAGCAGTTACTCCAGGGAGTCCTACGAGCAGTACTTC. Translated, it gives CASSYSRESYEQYF.

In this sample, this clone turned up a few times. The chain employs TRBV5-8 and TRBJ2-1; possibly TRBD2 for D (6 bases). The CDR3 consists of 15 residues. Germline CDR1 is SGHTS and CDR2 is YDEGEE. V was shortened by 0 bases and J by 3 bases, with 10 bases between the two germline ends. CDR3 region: CASSLGRENYNEQFF. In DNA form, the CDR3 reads TGTGCCAGCAGCTTGGGACGGGAGAACTACAATGAGCAGTTCTTC.

The CDR3 DNA reads as TGTGCCAGCAGCTTCCGGGACTCCGCGAACACCGGGGAGCTGTTTTTT. Amino acid sequence: CASSFRDSANTGELFF. J is TRBJ2-2 and V is TRBV21-1; the D call TRBD2 from the table was never checked on the DNA. TRBV21-1 represents a pseudogene. The CDR3 totals 16 residues.

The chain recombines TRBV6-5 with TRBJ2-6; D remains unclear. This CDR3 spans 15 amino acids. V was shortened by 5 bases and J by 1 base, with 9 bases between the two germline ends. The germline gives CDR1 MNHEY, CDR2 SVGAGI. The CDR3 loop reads CASSPLHSGANVLTF. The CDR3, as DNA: TGTGCCAGCAGTCCCCTTCATTCTGGGGCCAACGTCCTGACTTTC.

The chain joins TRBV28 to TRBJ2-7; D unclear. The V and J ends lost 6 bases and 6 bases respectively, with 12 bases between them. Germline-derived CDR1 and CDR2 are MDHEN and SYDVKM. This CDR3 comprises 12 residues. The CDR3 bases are TGTGCCAGCAGAGTGACCCGGAGCGAGCAGTACTTC. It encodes CASRVTRSEQYF.